This T cell receptor beta chain is from a study of neoadjuvant anti-PD-1 for oral cavity cancer. As for the study in general: Nivolumab at 3 mg/kg was mostly given biweekly, three to four doses, pre-surgery.

Regarding the study as a whole: Only three patients per response group were TCR-analyzed; validation needed.

Method: immunoSEQ multiplex PCR; TCRdb's copy keeps in-frame clones and lacks some. The sample has some 66,000 clones; around 83% are singletons. Concerning this clone: The antigen remains undetermined.

These oral cavity squamous cell carcinomas were HPV-negative and locally advanced. Sequencing was performed on PBMCs, taken before nivolumab (anti-PD-1) treatment. The TCR was taken from a person aged 40 to 85 with oral cavity squamous cell carcinoma.

The CDR3 sequence is CASSYFVSGETQYF. For the CDR3, the DNA is TGTGCCAGCAGTTACTTCGTTAGTGGCGAGACCCAGTACTTC. This chain joins TRBV6-5 and TRBJ2-5; D uncertain. Germline values: CDR1 MNHEY, CDR2 SVGAGI. This CDR3 spans 14 amino acids. V was clipped by 1 base and J by 5 bases, with 11 bases between them.